What follows are 18 T cell receptor beta chains derived from one specimen sequenced in a study of blood T cell repertoires in COVID-19. TCRdb's copy holds only in-frame clones and misses some; the assay was immunoSEQ multiplex PCR. Of about 200,000 clones in the sample, about three quarters were seen once. Sequencing was done on a sample of peripheral blood. The source of these receptors is a woman between 65 and 79 years old with acute or convalescent COVID-19.

The rearrangement links TRBV5-1 to TRBJ2-2; D possibly corresponds to TRBD1 (6 bases). V was pared by 4 bases and J by 1 base, with 11 bases between. CDR1 is SGHRS and CDR2 is YFSETQ in the germline V gene. The CDR3 has 15 amino acids. CDR3 in amino acids: CASSLTTGNTGELFF. The CDR3 DNA sequence: TGCGCCAGCAGCCTTACGACAGGGAACACCGGGGAGCTGTTTTTT.

The chain combines TRBV2 with TRBJ1-5, with 8 bases lining up with TRBD1. CDR1 SNHLY and CDR2 FYNNEI come from the germline V gene. The CDR3 totals 17 residues. The trim removed 4 bases at V and 4 bases at J, leaving 12 bases unmatched. This chain's CDR3 is CASSVEAGQALNQPQHF. As DNA, the CDR3 is TGTGCCAGCAGTGTTGAAGCGGGACAGGCCTTGAATCAGCCCCAGCATTTT.

This chain links TRBV7-3 with TRBJ2-3; the match to TRBD2 covers 10 bases. CDR3 length: 16 residues. The V gene end was trimmed by 0 bases and the J gene end by 6 bases; junction bases not matched to a gene: 6. CDR1 and CDR2 (germline): SGHTA, FQGTGA. The CDR3, as DNA: TGTGCCAGCAGCTTAACTAGCGGGGGGCCTCCGGATACGCAGTATTTT. Its translation: CASSLTSGGPPDTQYF.

The chain combines TRBV3-1 (or the pseudogene TRBV3-2) with TRBJ1-1, with 9 nucleotides matching TRBD1. CDR1 is LGHDT and CDR2 is YNNKEL in the germline V gene (reference sequence). After removal of 3 bases from V and 5 bases from J, the junction contained 4 bases not matched to a gene. The CDR3 is 14 amino acids. This chain's CDR3 is CASSQTGGRTEAFF. CDR3 coding DNA: TGTGCCAGCAGCCAGACAGGGGGGAGGACTGAAGCTTTCTTT.

The chain couples TRBV18 to TRBJ2-1; perhaps TRBD2 as D (6 bases). In germline, CDR1 is KGHSH, CDR2 LQKENI. This CDR3 is built from 13 residues. V was shortened by 2 bases and J by 9 bases, with 11 bases between the two germline ends. The CDR3 DNA sequence: TGTGCCAGCTCACCAGATGGAGGGGTTGAGCAGTTCTTC. It encodes CASSPDGGVEQFF.

The rearrangement links TRBV19 to TRBJ1-5, with 7 bases that match TRBD1. Germline V lookup: CDR1 LNHDA, CDR2 SQIVND (reference sequence). The V gene end was trimmed by 4 bases and the J gene end by 5 bases; junction bases not matched to a gene: 11. The CDR3 has 16 residues. CDR3 region: CASSSEWDSLHQPQHF. The DNA of the CDR3 is TGTGCCAGTAGTAGCGAATGGGACAGTCTTCATCAGCCCCAGCATTTT.

The V gene is TRBV6-2 or TRBV6-3, the J gene TRBJ2-1, with 13 nucleotides matching TRBD2. This CDR3 has 18 amino acids. After removal of 2 bases from V and 5 bases from J, the junction contained 9 bases not matched to a gene. The germline V gene has CDR1 MNHEY and CDR2 SVGEGT. CDR3 sequence: CASSYREGLAGSHNEQFF. CDR3 bases: TGTGCCAGCAGTTACCGCGAGGGACTAGCGGGGTCTCACAATGAGCAGTTCTTC.

This sequence joins TRBV10-2 and TRBJ1-2; 9 bases line up with TRBD1. V shed 6 bases, J shed 8 bases, and the junction held 7 bases outside the gene matches. Germline V gives CDR1 WSHSY, CDR2 SAAADI. The CDR3 loop spans 13 amino acids. This CDR3 is CASRPQGADGYTF. The DNA for the CDR3 is TGCGCCAGCAGACCACAGGGGGCTGACGGCTACACCTTC.

The V and J genes are TRBV20-1 and TRBJ2-1, with unresolved D. Looked up from germline, CDR1 is DFQATT and CDR2 is SNEGSKA (reference sequence). Trimming cost V 3 bases and J 9 bases, with 6 bases left between them. The CDR3 has 10 amino acids. In nucleotides, the CDR3 is TGCAGTGCTAGTTTCGGTGAGCAGTTCTTC. Protein product: CSASFGEQFF.

This chain links TRBV5-1 with TRBJ1-2; the D gene is possibly TRBD1 (5 bases). Trimming took off 0 bases at V and 6 bases at J, with 12 bases between the two ends. Germline values: CDR1 SGHRS, CDR2 YFSETQ. CDR3 length: 14 amino acids. The CDR3 reads CASSLGGRGDGYTF. The CDR3 region has the DNA TGCGCCAGCAGCTTGGGAGGCCGGGGGGATGGCTACACCTTC. Looking up the rest from reference TRBV5-1 and TRBJ1-2 gives the full variable domain: KAGVTQTPRYLIKTRGQQVTLSCSPISGHRSVSWYQQTPGQGLQFLFEYFSETQRNKGNFPGRFSGRQFSNSRSEMNVSTLELGDSALYLCASSLGGRGDGYTFGSGTRLTVV.

The chain joins TRBV29-1 to TRBJ1-5, with 8 bases identical to TRBD1. J lost 0 bases, V lost 5 bases, and 6 bases had no gene match. This CDR3 contains 15 residues. Germline CDR1 reads SQVTM; CDR2 reads ANQGSEA. The CDR3 DNA sequence: TGCAGCGTTATAGAGGGACAGGATAGCAATCAGCCCCAGCATTTT. Its translation: CSVIEGQDSNQPQHF.

The rearrangement links TRBV7-2 to TRBJ1-3, with D hard to call. Trimming shortened V by 5 bases and J by 0 bases, and 11 bases separated the two germline ends. Germline CDR1 reads SGHTA; CDR2 reads FQGNSA. This CDR3 is built from 15 residues. As DNA, the CDR3 is TGTGCCAGCAGCACTATGCCGGACTCTGGAAACACCATATATTTT. Its translation is CASSTMPDSGNTIYF.

V and J are TRBV11-2 and TRBJ1-1; no reliable D call. The CDR3 extends over 16 amino acids. V was trimmed by 4 bases and J by 2 bases, leaving 17 bases between them. CDR1 and CDR2 (germline): SGHAT, FQNNGV. The CDR3 loop reads CASSSLRRGLNTEAFF. The CDR3 nucleotides are TGTGCCAGCAGCTCTCTCAGGCGGGGTTTAAACACTGAAGCTTTCTTT.

The chain carries TRBV23-1 and TRBJ2-7, with a weak D call TRBD1 (6 bases). TRBV23-1 is an ORF; its function is uncertain. CDR3 length: 16 residues. V lost 1 base to trimming and J lost 2 bases, with 15 bases between them. CDR3 DNA: TGCGCCAGCAGTCAATTCCACGGGACAAAGACCTACGAGCAGTACTTC. Translated: CASSQFHGTKTYEQYF.

V and J are TRBV6-5 and TRBJ2-7; 8 bases agree with TRBD1. Germline lookup yields CDR1 MNHEY and CDR2 SVGAGI. The CDR3 is 14 amino acids. J was trimmed by 3 bases and V by 6 bases; bases with no gene match: 7. The CDR3 DNA reads TGTGCCAGCAGGTTAGGACAGGGATACTACGAGCAGTACTTC. This codes for CASRLGQGYYEQYF.

In DNA form, the CDR3 reads TGCGCCAGCAGCCCACAGGGCTACGAGCAGTACTTC. Translating it yields CASSPQGYEQYF. V gene TRBV5-1 combines with J gene TRBJ2-7; weak D call: TRBD1 (6 bases). Between the trimmed V and J ends, which lost 4 bases and 3 bases, there was a span of 8 bases. In germline, CDR1 is SGHRS, CDR2 YFSETQ. The CDR3 consists of 12 residues.

V usage is TRBV24-1 and J usage is TRBJ2-3, with a weak D call TRBD2 (5 bases). V gave up 3 bases and J gave up 2 bases, with 11 bases separating them. Germline V lookup: CDR1 KGHDR, CDR2 SFDVKD. The CDR3 extends over 15 amino acids. The CDR3 sequence: CATSDPTTSTDTQYF. Here the CDR3 DNA reads TGTGCCACCAGTGATCCGACTACTTCCACAGATACGCAGTATTTT.

The V and J genes are TRBV2 and TRBJ1-5; 12 bases are shared with TRBD1. The J segment lost 7 bases and the V segment lost 7 bases, leaving 14 bases of the junction unmatched. CDR3 length: 17 residues. CDR1 is SNHLY and CDR2 is FYNNEI in the germline V gene. The CDR3 reads CASMGQGARWEGQPQHF. In DNA form, the CDR3 reads TGTGCCAGCATGGGACAGGGGGCGCGATGGGAGGGACAGCCCCAGCATTTT.